A single sample gave rise to the 10 T cell receptor beta chains below, sequenced in a study of graft-versus-host responses after intestinal transplantation. TCRdb's copy holds only in-frame clones and misses some; the assay was immunoSEQ multiplex PCR. The profile covers roughly 80,000 clones, with around 87% appearing a single time and around 8% taken by the ten largest. What these receptors recognize is not known. The input for sequencing was unstimulated CD8+ T cells sorted from spleen or lymph node cells, taken before transplant. The receptor source for this set is a human donor who was the organ donor for an intestinal transplant.

This clone was detected only once. The J gene is TRBJ1-1, the V gene TRBV4-1; TRBD1 agrees at 8 bases. The length of the CDR3 is 14 residues. The germline gives CDR1 MGHRA, CDR2 YSYEKL. V dropped 4 bases and J dropped 2; count of bases not matched to a gene: 3. In DNA form, the CDR3 reads TGCGCCAGCAGCCCGGACAGGGTAAACACTGAAGCTTTCTTT. Its translation is CASSPDRVNTEAFF.

V gene TRBV27 combines with J gene TRBJ1-1; D may be TRBD1 (5 bases). This CDR3 has 15 residues. Germline-derived CDR1 and CDR2 are MNHEY and SMNVEV (reference sequence). Trimming removed 0 bases at V and 8 bases at J, with 16 bases between. CDR3 sequence reads: CASSLSSTGPVEAFF. DNA for the CDR3: TGTGCCAGCAGTTTATCTTCAACGGGGCCCGTAGAAGCTTTCTTT.

The chain uses TRBV28 and TRBJ2-3, with TRBD1 as a possible D gene (5 bases). V lost 3 bases and J 4 bases, leaving 8 bases between the germline ends. The V gene's germline CDR1 is MDHEN and CDR2 SYDVKM. The CDR3 contains 13 residues. CDR3 in amino acids: CASSFIGADTQYF. DNA for the CDR3: TGTGCCAGCAGTTTCATAGGGGCAGATACGCAGTATTTT. The entire variable domain, with the rest obtained from reference TRBV28 and TRBJ2-3, is as follows: DVKVTQSSRYLVKRTGEKVFLECVQDMDHENMFWYRQDPGLGLRLIYFSYDVKMKEKGDIPEGYSVSREKKERFSLILESASTNQTSMYLCASSFIGADTQYFGPGTRLTVL.

CDR3 bases: TGTGCCAGCAGCCAAGATTTCAGTGGGGGGGTGGAGACCCAGTACTTC. Protein product: CASSQDFSGGVETQYF. The rearrangement uses TRBV5-5 and TRBJ2-5; the match to TRBD2 covers 7 bases. Germline CDR1 SGHKS, CDR2 YYEKEE (reference sequence). V shed 4 bases, J shed 5 bases, and the junction held 14 bases outside the gene matches. This CDR3 spans 16 amino acids.

This chain connects TRBV6-1 to TRBJ1-4, with a tentative D call TRBD1 (5 bases). Trimming shortened V by 5 bases and J by 4 bases, and 14 bases separated the two germline ends. This CDR3 contains 15 residues. Germline V gene sequence: CDR1 MNHNS, CDR2 SASEGT. CDR3 DNA: TGTGCCAGCAGTCAACCGGGACTCAATAATGAAAAACTGTTTTTT. Its protein is CASSQPGLNNEKLFF.

This clone was seen a handful of times. For the CDR3, the DNA is TGTGCCAGCAGCCCCAGCATGGGGGCCTATGGCTACACCTTC. Its protein is CASSPSMGAYGYTF. J is TRBJ1-2 and V is TRBV7-9; weak D call: TRBD1 (6 bases). V lost 5 bases and J lost 4, with 14 bases in between. This CDR3 is built from 14 residues. Looked up from germline, CDR1 is SEHNR and CDR2 is FQNEAQ (reference sequence).

The V and J genes are TRBV2 and TRBJ1-1; 7 positions agree with TRBD1. Germline assignment: CDR1 SNHLY and CDR2 FYNNEI. The CDR3 is 13 amino acids. Losses at the gene ends were 7 bases for V and 4 bases for J; bases not matched to a gene: 6. CDR3 sequence: CASTEGAGTEAFF. CDR3 sequence (DNA): TGTGCCAGCACGGAGGGGGCGGGCACTGAAGCTTTCTTT.

The chain carries TRBV4-1 and TRBJ2-7; no firm D call. CDR1 is MGHRA, CDR2 YSYEKL, per germline. V lost 1 base to trimming and J lost 2 bases, with 9 bases between them. The CDR3 is 14 residues long. The chain's CDR3 is CASSQGMGTYEQYF. CDR3 nucleotides: TGCGCCAGCAGCCAAGGAATGGGGACCTACGAGCAGTACTTC.

This clone was observed a few times. The gene calls are TRBV6-5 and TRBJ2-1, with 9 positions matching TRBD2. With 4 bases clipped from V and 0 bases from J, the junction kept 1 base outside the gene matches. CDR1 is MNHEY and CDR2 is SVGAGI in the germline V gene. CDR3 length: 15 amino acids. The CDR3 is CASSLLAGSYNEQFF. The CDR3 coding sequence is TGTGCCAGCAGTTTACTAGCGGGCTCCTACAATGAGCAGTTCTTC.

The chain has TRBV6-5 and TRBJ1-1, with 7 bases aligning to TRBD1. The germline V gene encodes CDR1 MNHEY and CDR2 SVGAGI. V was clipped by 6 bases and J by 4 bases; unmatched bases: 8. The CDR3 consists of 14 residues. DNA of the CDR3: TGTGCCAGCAGCTCGGGACAGCGATTCACTGAAGCTTTCTTT. As protein: CASSSGQRFTEAFF.